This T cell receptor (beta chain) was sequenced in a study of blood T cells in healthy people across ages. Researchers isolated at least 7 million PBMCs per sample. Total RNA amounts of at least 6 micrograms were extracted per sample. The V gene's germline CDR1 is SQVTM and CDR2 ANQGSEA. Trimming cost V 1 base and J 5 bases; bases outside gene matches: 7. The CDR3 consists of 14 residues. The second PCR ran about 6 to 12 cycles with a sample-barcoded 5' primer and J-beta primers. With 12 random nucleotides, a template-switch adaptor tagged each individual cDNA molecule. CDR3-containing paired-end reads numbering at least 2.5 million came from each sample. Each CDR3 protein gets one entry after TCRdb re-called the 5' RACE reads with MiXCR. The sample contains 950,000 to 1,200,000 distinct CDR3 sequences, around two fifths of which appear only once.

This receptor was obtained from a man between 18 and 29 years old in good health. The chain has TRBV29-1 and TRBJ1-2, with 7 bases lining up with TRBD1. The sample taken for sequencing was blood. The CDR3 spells CSVEGRQGGYGYTF. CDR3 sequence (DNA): TGCAGCGTTGAAGGCCGACAGGGTGGTTATGGCTACACCTTC.